This T cell receptor beta chain was recovered during a study of identical twins. TCRdb re-analysed the 5' RACE reads in MiXCR, keeping a single row per CDR3 protein. Of hundreds of thousands of distinct CDR3 sequences listed, just over 7% are singletons. Study outcomes and limitations: Insertion counts were lower in abundant cord blood beta clonotypes, a trend that memory repertoires did not show.

Worth noting for this clonotype: The antigen is unknown.

The CDR3 has 14 residues. Germline V gene lookup returns CDR1 DFQATT and CDR2 SNEGSKA (reference sequence). Trimming took off 6 bases at V and 0 bases at J, with 9 bases between the two ends. These data were also filed under a second study, of yellow fever vaccine responses in identical twins. That study adds: Twins' vaccine T cell response reportedly seemed partly convergent, partly personalized.

Source material: PBMCs. This chain uses TRBV20-1 with TRBJ2-6, with no clear D. The TCR comes from a woman aged 18-30 years in good health. CDR3 coding DNA: TGCAGTGCCGAACAGAGCTCTGGGGCCAACGTCCTGACTTTC. Its translation is CSAEQSSGANVLTF.